These T cell receptor beta chains were read from a single sample in a study of T cell responses to AZD1222 COVID-19 vaccine. This table comes from immunoSEQ multiplex PCR, and its TCRdb copy is limited to in-frame clones, with some not included. The sample lists 150,000 or so clones, roughly nine tenths occurring once. The sequences come from peripheral blood, collected 28 days after the second AZD1222 dose. Receptors originate from an adult who received the AZD1222 COVID-19 vaccine. The CDR3 runs from the conserved cysteine through the conserved F or W. A D gene is named only where the DNA matches it firmly. Rows may omit the clone size; those that give it use once, few, many or a size class.

cdr3_aa,cdr3_nt,d_call,cdr3_length,j_call,v_call,clone_size
CASNLGQGATNEKLFF,TGTGCCAGCAATCTGGGACAGGGGGCAACTAATGAAAAACTGTTTTTT,TRBD1,16,TRBJ1-4,TRBV5-6,once
CASSQVPGGHDTQYF,TGCGCCAGCAGCCAAGTCCCTGGAGGGCACGATACGCAGTATTTT,.,15,TRBJ2-3,TRBV4-3,.
CASTPPGPGGGYTF,TGTGCCAGCACTCCACCGGGTCCAGGGGGTGGCTACACCTTC,TRBD1,14,TRBJ1-2,TRBV7-9,.
CASSLRQGAGEKLFF,TGTGCCAGCAGCTTACGACAGGGGGCCGGGGAAAAACTGTTTTTT,TRBD1,15,TRBJ1-4,TRBV11-3,once
CASSPWTSGIITDTQYF,TGCGCCAGCAGCCCGTGGACTAGCGGGATCATCACAGATACGCAGTATTTT,TRBD2,17,TRBJ2-3,TRBV4-3,.
CASSQFRDSSYEQYF,TGCGCCAGCAGCCAATTTCGGGACAGCTCCTACGAGCAGTACTTC,TRBD1,15,TRBJ2-7,TRBV4-1,.
CASIERARRTEAFF,TGTGCCAGCATAGAGAGGGCCAGGCGCACTGAAGCTTTCTTT,.,14,TRBJ1-1,TRBV6-5,.
CASSQWGQANYGYTF,TGTGCCAGCAGCCAATGGGGACAGGCTAACTATGGCTACACCTTC,TRBD1,15,TRBJ1-2,TRBV16,once
CASSLGRDYGYTF,TGTGCCAGCAGTTTGGGACGGGACTATGGCTACACCTTC,.,13,TRBJ1-2,TRBV6-5,.
CASTTGLYGYTF,TGTGCCTCGACGACGGGTCTCTATGGCTACACCTTC,.,12,TRBJ1-2,TRBV30,.
CASSPLTRQSGGVDTQYF,TGTGCCAGCAGCCCATTAACCAGACAGTCGGGAGGGGTCGATACGCAGTATTTT,TRBD2,18,TRBJ2-3,TRBV5-8,.
CASSIEGDGTYEQYF,TGTGCCAGTAGTATAGAGGGGGACGGCACCTACGAGCAGTACTTC,.,15,TRBJ2-7,TRBV19,once
CASSFFQRSPLHF,TGTGCCAGCAGTTTCTTCCAACGGTCACCCCTCCACTTT,.,13,TRBJ1-6,TRBV27,.
CASSVGTPYQPQHF,TGTGCCAGCAGTGTCGGGACACCTTATCAGCCCCAGCATTTT,.,14,TRBJ1-5,TRBV2,.
CATSDTTGLMYNEQFF,TGTGCCACCAGTGATACTACAGGATTGATGTACAATGAGCAGTTCTTC,.,16,TRBJ2-1,TRBV24-1,.
CASSLINNEQFF,TGTGCCAGCAGCTTAATTAACAATGAGCAGTTCTTC,.,12,TRBJ2-1,TRBV7-6,.
CASSLVSRSYNEQFF,TGTGCCAGCAGCTTGGTGAGCCGCTCCTACAATGAGCAGTTCTTC,.,15,TRBJ2-1,TRBV5-4,.
CASSQVMGAGEQYF,TGTGCCAGCAGCCAAGTTATGGGGGCGGGCGAGCAGTACTTC,.,14,TRBJ2-7,TRBV3-1/TRBV3-2,.
CASSFSQRWGARDYGYTF,TGTGCCAGCAGCTTCAGTCAAAGGTGGGGGGCGCGGGACTATGGCTACACCTTC,.,18,TRBJ1-2,TRBV11-3,.
CASSLAGLAYNEQFF,TGTGCCAGCAGCTTAGCGGGACTAGCCTACAATGAGCAGTTCTTC,TRBD2,15,TRBJ2-1,TRBV7-2,.
CAWSFGGVHPGELFF,TGTGCCTGGAGTTTTGGGGGGGTCCACCCCGGGGAGCTGTTTTTT,TRBD2,15,TRBJ2-2,TRBV30,.
CASSQSRPGQRDQPQHF,TGCGCCAGCAGTCAATCGCGCCCGGGACAGCGGGATCAGCCCCAGCATTTT,TRBD1,17,TRBJ1-5,TRBV23-1,.